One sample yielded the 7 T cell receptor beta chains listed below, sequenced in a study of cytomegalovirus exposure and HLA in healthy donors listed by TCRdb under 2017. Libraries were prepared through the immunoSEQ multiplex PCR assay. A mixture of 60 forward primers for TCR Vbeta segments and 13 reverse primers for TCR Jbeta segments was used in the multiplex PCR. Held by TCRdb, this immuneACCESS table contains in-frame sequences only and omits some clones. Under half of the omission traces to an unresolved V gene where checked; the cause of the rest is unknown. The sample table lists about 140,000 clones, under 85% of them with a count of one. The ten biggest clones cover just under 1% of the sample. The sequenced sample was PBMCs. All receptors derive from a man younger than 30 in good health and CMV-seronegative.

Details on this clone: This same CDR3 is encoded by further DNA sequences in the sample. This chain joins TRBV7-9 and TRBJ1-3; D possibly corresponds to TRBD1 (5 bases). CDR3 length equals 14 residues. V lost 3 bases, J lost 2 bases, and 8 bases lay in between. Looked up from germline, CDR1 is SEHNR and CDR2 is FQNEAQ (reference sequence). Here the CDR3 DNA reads TGTGCCAGCAGCTTGGGGGGTCCTGGAAACACCATATATTTT. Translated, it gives CASSLGGPGNTIYF.

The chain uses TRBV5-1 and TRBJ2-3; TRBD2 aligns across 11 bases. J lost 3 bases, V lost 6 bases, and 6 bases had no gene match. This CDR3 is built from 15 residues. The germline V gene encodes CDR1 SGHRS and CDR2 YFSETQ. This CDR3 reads CASTIAGGKTDTQYF. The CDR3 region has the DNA TGCGCCAGCACCATAGCGGGGGGGAAAACAGATACGCAGTATTTT.

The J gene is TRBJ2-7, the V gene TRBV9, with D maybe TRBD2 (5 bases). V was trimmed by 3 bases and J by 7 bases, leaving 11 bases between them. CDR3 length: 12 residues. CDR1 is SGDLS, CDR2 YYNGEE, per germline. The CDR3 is CASSARGDEQYF. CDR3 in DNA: TGTGCCAGCAGCGCCCGGGGAGATGAGCAGTACTTC. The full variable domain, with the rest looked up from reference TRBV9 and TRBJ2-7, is DSGVTQTPKHLITATGQRVTLRCSPRSGDLSVYWYQQSLDQGLQFLIQYYNGEERAKGNILERFSAQQFPDLHSELNLSSLELGDSALYFCASSARGDEQYFGPGTRLTVT.

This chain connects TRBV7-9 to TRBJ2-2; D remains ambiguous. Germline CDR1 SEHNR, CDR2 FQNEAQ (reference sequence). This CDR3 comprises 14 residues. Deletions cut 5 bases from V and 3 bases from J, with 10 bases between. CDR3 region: CASSPGSDTGELFF. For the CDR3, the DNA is TGTGCCAGCAGCCCTGGTTCGGACACCGGGGAGCTGTTTTTT.

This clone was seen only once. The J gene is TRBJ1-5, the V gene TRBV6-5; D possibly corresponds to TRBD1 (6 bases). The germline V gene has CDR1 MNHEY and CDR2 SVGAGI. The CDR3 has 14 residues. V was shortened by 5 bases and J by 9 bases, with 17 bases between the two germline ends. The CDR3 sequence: CASSVGGGSGPQHF. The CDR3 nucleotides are TGTGCCAGCAGTGTAGGGGGGGGCTCGGGGCCCCAGCATTTT.

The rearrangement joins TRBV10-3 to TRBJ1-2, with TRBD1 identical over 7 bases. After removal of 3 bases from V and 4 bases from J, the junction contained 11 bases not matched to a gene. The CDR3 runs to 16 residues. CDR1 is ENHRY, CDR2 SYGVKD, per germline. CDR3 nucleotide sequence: TGTGCCATCAGTGAAAACAACAGGGGCCCTGGCTATGGCTACACCTTC. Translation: CAISENNRGPGYGYTF.

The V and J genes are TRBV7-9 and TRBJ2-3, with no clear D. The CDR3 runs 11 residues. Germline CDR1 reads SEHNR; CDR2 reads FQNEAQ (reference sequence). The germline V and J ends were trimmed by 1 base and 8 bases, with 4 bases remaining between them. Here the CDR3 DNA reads TGTGCCAGCAGCTTAGGACTTACGCAGTATTTT. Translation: CASSLGLTQYF.